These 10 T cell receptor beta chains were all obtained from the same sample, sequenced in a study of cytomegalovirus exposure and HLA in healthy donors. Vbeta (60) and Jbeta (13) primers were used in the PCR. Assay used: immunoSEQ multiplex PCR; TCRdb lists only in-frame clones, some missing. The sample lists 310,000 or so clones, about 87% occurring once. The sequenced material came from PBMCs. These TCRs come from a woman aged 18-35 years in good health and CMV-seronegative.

CDR3 sequence: CASSVSGRGTGELFF. The CDR3 DNA reads as TGTGCCAGCAGCGTTAGCGGTCGGGGCACCGGGGAGCTGTTTTTT. V usage is TRBV9 and J usage is TRBJ2-2, with D possibly matching TRBD2 (6 bases). This CDR3 spans 15 amino acids. V was cut by 2 bases and J by 4 bases, with 12 bases left in between. Germline V gene sequence: CDR1 SGDLS, CDR2 YYNGEE.

The CDR3 sequence is CASSVAPGGSYNEQFF. CDR3 sequence (DNA): TGTGCCAGCAGCGTAGCACCCGGGGGATCTTACAATGAGCAGTTCTTC. V and J are TRBV9 and TRBJ2-1; D might be TRBD2 (6 bases). The CDR3 covers 16 residues. V was pared by 0 bases and J by 4 bases, with 14 bases between. Germline V CDR1 and CDR2: SGDLS, YYNGEE.

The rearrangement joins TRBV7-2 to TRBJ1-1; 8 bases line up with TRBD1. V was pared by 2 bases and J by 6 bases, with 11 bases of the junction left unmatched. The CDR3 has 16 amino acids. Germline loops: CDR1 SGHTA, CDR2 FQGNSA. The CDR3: CASSLSGGARNPEAFF. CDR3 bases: TGTGCCAGCAGCTTATCAGGGGGCGCCAGAAACCCTGAAGCTTTCTTT.

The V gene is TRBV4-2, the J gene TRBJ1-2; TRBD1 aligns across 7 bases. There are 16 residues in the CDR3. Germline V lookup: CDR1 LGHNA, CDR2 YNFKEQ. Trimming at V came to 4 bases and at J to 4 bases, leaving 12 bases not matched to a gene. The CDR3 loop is CASSPIYRGESYGYTF. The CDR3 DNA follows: TGTGCCAGCAGCCCGATATACAGGGGAGAGAGCTATGGCTACACCTTC.

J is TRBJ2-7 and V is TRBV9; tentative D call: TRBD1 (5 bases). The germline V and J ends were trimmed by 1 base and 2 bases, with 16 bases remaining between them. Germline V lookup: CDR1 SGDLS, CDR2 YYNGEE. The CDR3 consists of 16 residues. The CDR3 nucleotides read TGTGCCAGCAGCGTATCTGGCAGGGAACCTACCTACGAGCAGTACTTC. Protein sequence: CASSVSGREPTYEQYF. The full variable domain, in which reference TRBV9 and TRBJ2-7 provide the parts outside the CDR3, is DSGVTQTPKHLITATGQRVTLRCSPRSGDLSVYWYQQSLDQGLQFLIQYYNGEERAKGNILERFSAQQFPDLHSELNLSSLELGDSALYFCASSVSGREPTYEQYFGPGTRLTVT.

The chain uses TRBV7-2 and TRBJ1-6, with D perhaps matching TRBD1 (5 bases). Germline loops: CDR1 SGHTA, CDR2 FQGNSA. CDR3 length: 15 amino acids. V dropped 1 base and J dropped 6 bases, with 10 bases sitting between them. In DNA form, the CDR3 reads TGTGCCAGCAGCTTAGTCGCTGGGGCTAATTCACCCCTCCACTTT. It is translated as CASSLVAGANSPLHF. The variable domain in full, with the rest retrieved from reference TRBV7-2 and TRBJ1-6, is GAGVSQSPSNKVTEKGKDVELRCDPISGHTALYWYRQSLGQGLEFLIYFQGNSAPDKSGLPSDRFSAERTGGSVSTLTIQRTQQEDSAVYLCASSLVAGANSPLHFGNGTRLTVT.

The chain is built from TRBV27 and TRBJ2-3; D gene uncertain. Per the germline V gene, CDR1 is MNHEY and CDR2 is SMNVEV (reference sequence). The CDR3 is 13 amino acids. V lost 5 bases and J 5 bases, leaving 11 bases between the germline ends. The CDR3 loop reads CASSAPIRDTQYF. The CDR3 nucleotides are TGTGCCAGCAGTGCTCCGATTAGAGATACGCAGTATTTT.

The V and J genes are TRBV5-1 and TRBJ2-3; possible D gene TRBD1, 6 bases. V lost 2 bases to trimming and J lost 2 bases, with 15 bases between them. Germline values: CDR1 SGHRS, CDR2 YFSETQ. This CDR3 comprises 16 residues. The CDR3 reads CASSFTYGQLTDTQYF. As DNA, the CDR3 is TGCGCCAGCAGCTTCACGTATGGACAGCTCACAGATACGCAGTATTTT.

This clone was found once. CDR3 in DNA: TGCAGTGCTGGATGGGGGCAGGCTTTCTTT. Protein product: CSAGWGQAFF. The V gene is TRBV20-1, the J gene TRBJ1-1, with D possibly matching TRBD1 (6 bases). The CDR3 contains 10 residues. From germline, CDR1 is DFQATT and CDR2 SNEGSKA (reference sequence). V lost 5 bases to trimming and J lost 11 bases, with 12 bases between them.

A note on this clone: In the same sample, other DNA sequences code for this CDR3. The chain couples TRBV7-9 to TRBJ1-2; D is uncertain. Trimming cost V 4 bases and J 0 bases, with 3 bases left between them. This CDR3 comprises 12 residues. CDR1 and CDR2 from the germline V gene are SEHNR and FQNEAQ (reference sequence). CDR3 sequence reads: CASSSSNYGYTF. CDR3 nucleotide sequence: TGTGCCAGCAGCTCGTCTAACTATGGCTACACCTTC.